The T cell receptor (beta chain) under discussion was sequenced for a study of cytomegalovirus exposure and HLA in healthy donors. Study-level results: Associated with cytomegalovirus, according to the listing, were around 160 TCR beta chains. A later analysis, which compared TCR beta chains of equal frequency, found the HLA-associated ones more clonally expanded.

As for this clone: Antigen specificity is unknown.

The PCR made use of 60 Vbeta and 13 Jbeta primers. Profiled with immunoSEQ multiplex PCR; TCRdb holds only in-frame clones, not every one. The table includes some 130,000 clones, about 80% detected once. The receptor was derived from a man under 40 in good health and CMV-seronegative. The material sequenced was PBMCs.

CDR3 sequence: CASSETRERPQHF. The CDR3 nucleotides are TGTGCCAGCAGTGAAACGCGAGAGAGGCCCCAGCATTTT. The J gene is TRBJ1-5, the V gene TRBV6-1; D is undetermined. This CDR3 has 13 residues. The germline V gene has CDR1 MNHNS and CDR2 SASEGT. With 2 bases removed from V and 9 bases from J, the gap between germline ends came to 11 bases.